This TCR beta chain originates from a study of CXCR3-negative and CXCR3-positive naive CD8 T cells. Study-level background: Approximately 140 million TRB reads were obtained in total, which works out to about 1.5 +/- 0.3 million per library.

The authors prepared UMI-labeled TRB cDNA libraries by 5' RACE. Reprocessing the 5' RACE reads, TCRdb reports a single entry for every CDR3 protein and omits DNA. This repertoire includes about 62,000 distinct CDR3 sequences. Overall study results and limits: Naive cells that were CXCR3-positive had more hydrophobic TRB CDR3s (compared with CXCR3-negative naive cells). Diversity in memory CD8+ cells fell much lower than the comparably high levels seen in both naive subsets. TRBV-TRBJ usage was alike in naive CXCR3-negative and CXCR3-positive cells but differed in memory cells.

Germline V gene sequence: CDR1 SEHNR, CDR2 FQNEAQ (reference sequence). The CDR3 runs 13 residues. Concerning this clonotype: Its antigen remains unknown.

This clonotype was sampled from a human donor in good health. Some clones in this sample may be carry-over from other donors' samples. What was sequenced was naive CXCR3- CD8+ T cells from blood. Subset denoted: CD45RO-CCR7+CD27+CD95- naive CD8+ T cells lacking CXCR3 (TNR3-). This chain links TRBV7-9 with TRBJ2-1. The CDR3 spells CASSQNVRNEQFF.